One and the same sample provided the 17 T cell receptor beta chains below, sequenced in a study of shared clonotypes between healthy human individuals. Clones were read by immunoSEQ multiplex PCR, and TCRdb kept only the in-frame ones, dropping some. The sample includes 950,000 to 1,300,000 clones, about three quarters of them seen just once. Sample: memory CD4+ T cells sorted from blood. Subset here: CD45RA-negative fraction. The source of these receptors is a man between 18 and 29 years old in good health.

The chain combines TRBV27 with TRBJ1-2; 11 bases line up with TRBD1. V dropped 5 bases and J dropped 5; count of bases not matched to a gene: 1. The CDR3 is made up of 13 amino acids. Looked up from germline, CDR1 is MNHEY and CDR2 is SMNVEV (reference sequence). This CDR3 is CASSGQGAYGYTF. CDR3 coding DNA: TGTGCCAGCAGTGGACAGGGGGCTTATGGCTACACCTTC.

V and J are TRBV18 and TRBJ2-2; D is possibly TRBD1 (5 bases). Germline assignment: CDR1 KGHSH and CDR2 LQKENI. V lost 0 bases to trimming and J lost 8 bases, with 16 bases between them. The CDR3 runs 16 residues. The CDR3 region is CASSPPPLTGQGELFF. The CDR3 DNA reads as TGTGCCAGCTCACCACCCCCCTTAACTGGACAAGGGGAGCTGTTTTTT.

The rearrangement uses TRBV5-1 and TRBJ1-3; D perhaps matches TRBD1 (5 bases). CDR3 size: 16 residues. Trimming removed 0 bases from V and 0 bases from J, with 10 bases in between. The germline CDR1 and CDR2 sequences are SGHRS and YFSETQ. The CDR3 spells CASSLGDAISGNTIYF. The DNA of the CDR3 is TGCGCCAGCAGCTTGGGGGACGCGATCTCTGGAAACACCATATATTTT.

The rearrangement links TRBV10-3 to TRBJ1-4; the D is unclear. CDR3 length: 14 residues. Trimming shortened V by 10 bases and J by 3 bases, and 15 bases separated the two germline ends. Germline V gene lookup returns CDR1 ENHRY and CDR2 SYGVKD. CDR3 nucleotides: TGTGCCACCGCCCTCGGCGCGGCTAATGAAAAACTGTTTTTT. Translated, it gives CATALGAANEKLFF.

The chain joins TRBV7-2 to TRBJ2-3; a possible D gene is TRBD1 (8 bases). CDR3 length equals 15 residues. Germline CDR1 and CDR2: SGHTA and FQGNSA. V was trimmed by 3 bases and J by 8 bases, leaving 18 bases between them. CDR3 amino acids: CASSFTGGRGGTQYF. CDR3 sequence (DNA): TGTGCCAGCAGCTTTACAGGGGGACGCGGGGGTACGCAGTATTTT. The full variable domain, with the rest looked up from reference TRBV7-2 and TRBJ2-3, is GAGVSQSPSNKVTEKGKDVELRCDPISGHTALYWYRQSLGQGLEFLIYFQGNSAPDKSGLPSDRFSAERTGGSVSTLTIQRTQQEDSAVYLCASSFTGGRGGTQYFGPGTRLTVL.

This clone showed up many times. The chain joins TRBV6-6 to TRBJ1-1, with D hard to call. The length of the CDR3 is 13 residues. Germline loops: CDR1 MNHNY, CDR2 SVGAGI (reference sequence). V was pared by 5 bases and J by 5 bases, with 12 bases between. CDR3 region: CASSPPARTEAFF. CDR3 DNA sequence: TGTGCCAGCAGTCCACCGGCGAGGACTGAAGCTTTCTTT.

The V and J genes are TRBV6-1 and TRBJ2-7; D unresolved. This CDR3 is built from 15 residues. Trimming pared 2 bases from V and 2 bases from J, leaving 13 bases between. Germline values: CDR1 MNHNS, CDR2 SASEGT. CDR3: CASSESWTATYEQYF. CDR3 nucleotides: TGTGCCAGCAGTGAAAGTTGGACGGCAACCTACGAGCAGTACTTC.

On this clone itself: The sample has other DNA sequences that encode this CDR3 too. The chain recombines TRBV6-6 with TRBJ1-5; possible D gene TRBD1, 5 bases. There are 14 residues in the CDR3. The germline gives CDR1 MNHNY, CDR2 SVGAGI (reference sequence). Trimming shortened V by 6 bases and J by 1 base, and 10 bases separated the two germline ends. CDR3 protein: CASSDRGSNQPQHF. The CDR3 DNA is TGTGCCAGCAGCGACAGAGGGAGCAATCAGCCCCAGCATTTT.

The chain uses TRBV12-5 and TRBJ2-5, with D tentatively TRBD1 or TRBD2 (7 bases each). The germline CDR1 and CDR2 sequences are LGHNT and FRNRAP. V dropped 6 bases and J dropped 4 bases, with 15 bases sitting between them. The CDR3 covers 14 residues. For the CDR3, the DNA is TGTGCTAGTGGCCATGCAGGGGGGGGAGAGACCCAGTACTTC. The encoded protein is CASGHAGGGETQYF. Variable domain in full (rest from reference TRBV12-5 and TRBJ2-5): DARVTQTPRHKVTEMGQEVTMRCQPILGHNTVFWYRQTMMQGLELLAYFRNRAPLDDSGMPKDRFSAEMPDATLATLKIQPSEPRDSAVYFCASGHAGGGETQYFGPGTRLLVL.

This clone was picked up many times. In the same sample, other DNA sequences code for this CDR3. This chain links TRBV20-1 with TRBJ2-3; D uncertain. Germline CDR1 reads DFQATT; CDR2 reads SNEGSKA (reference sequence). V lost 3 bases and J lost 6, with 4 bases in between. The CDR3 loop spans 10 amino acids. CDR3 nucleotides: TGCAGTGCTAGTACCGATACGCAGTATTTT. Translation: CSASTDTQYF.

This clone came up a few times. The genes are TRBV2 and TRBJ1-2; TRBD1 might be the D (5 bases). CDR1 and CDR2 (germline): SNHLY, FYNNEI. The CDR3 is 13 residues long. The ends were cut back, 6 bases at V and 2 bases at J, with 10 bases in the middle. CDR3 in amino acids: CASRGDANYGYTF. The CDR3 bases are TGTGCCAGCAGAGGGGACGCAAACTATGGCTACACCTTC.

This chain links TRBV18 with TRBJ2-5; the match to TRBD2 covers 13 bases. J gave up 1 base and V 6 bases, and 14 bases lay outside the gene matches. The CDR3 runs 19 residues. Germline-derived CDR1 and CDR2 are KGHSH and LQKENI. The CDR3 DNA reads as TGTGCCAGCTCCCTTCTCCCCCCAAGACTAGCGGGGGGCCAAGAGACCCAGTACTTC. It specifies CASSLLPPRLAGGQETQYF. The variable domain in full, completed from reference TRBV18 and TRBJ2-5, reads NAGVMQNPRHLVRRRGQEARLRCSPMKGHSHVYWYRQLPEEGLKFMVYLQKENIIDESGMPKERFSAEFPKEGPSILRIQQVVRGDSAAYFCASSLLPPRLAGGQETQYFGPGTRLLVL.

This clone was seen more than once but under ten times. The V and J genes are TRBV7-2 and TRBJ2-5, with TRBD2 matching over 9 bases. The V segment lost 4 bases and the J segment 5 bases; nucleotides outside the gene matches: 11. The germline gives CDR1 SGHTA, CDR2 FQGNSA. This CDR3 is built from 16 residues. DNA of the CDR3: TGTGCCAGCAGCTCCTACGGCGGGGGGGCCCGGGAGACCCAGTACTTC. Translated, it gives CASSSYGGGARETQYF.

In regard to this clone: The same CDR3 arises from other DNA sequences in this sample as well. The chain carries TRBV18 and TRBJ1-2, with a possible D match to TRBD1 (6 bases). The germline V gene encodes CDR1 KGHSH and CDR2 LQKENI. The V gene lost 3 bases and the J gene lost 3 bases, with 8 bases spanning the gap. The CDR3 sequence is 13 residues long. The CDR3: CASSPGGDYGYTF. The CDR3 DNA reads TGTGCCAGCTCACCGGGGGGCGACTATGGCTACACCTTC. Combining the CDR3 with reference TRBV18 and TRBJ1-2 gives the whole variable domain NAGVMQNPRHLVRRRGQEARLRCSPMKGHSHVYWYRQLPEEGLKFMVYLQKENIIDESGMPKERFSAEFPKEGPSILRIQQVVRGDSAAYFCASSPGGDYGYTFGSGTRLTVV.

V usage is TRBV5-1 and J usage is TRBJ1-4; no definite D call. Germline V gives CDR1 SGHRS, CDR2 YFSETQ. The CDR3 is made up of 15 amino acids. The V and J ends lost 4 bases and 4 bases respectively, with 14 bases between them. The DNA for the CDR3 is TGCGCCAGCAGCCTCGGACGTCCGGATAATGAAAAACTGTTTTTT. It translates to CASSLGRPDNEKLFF.

This clone was counted a few times. The V call is TRBV2, the J call TRBJ1-2; possibly TRBD1 for D (6 bases). The CDR3 is 13 residues long. Germline-derived CDR1 and CDR2 are SNHLY and FYNNEI. V lost 0 bases to trimming and J lost 7 bases, with 9 bases between them. The CDR3 region is CASSEAPGAGYTF. The CDR3 DNA sequence: TGTGCCAGCAGTGAAGCGCCAGGGGCTGGCTACACCTTC. The full variable domain, with the rest looked up from reference TRBV2 and TRBJ1-2, is EPEVTQTPSHQVTQMGQEVILRCVPISNHLYFYWYRQILGQKVEFLVSFYNNEISEKSEIFDDQFSVERPDGSNFTLKIRSTKLEDSAMYFCASSEAPGAGYTFGSGTRLTVV.

The chain employs TRBV30 and TRBJ1-3; the D is unclear. The CDR3 spans 16 residues. Trimming removed 1 base from V and 4 bases from J, with 17 bases in between. Germline CDR1 and CDR2: GTSNPN and SVGIG (reference sequence). CDR3 sequence: CAWSGGLLGGGNTIYF. The CDR3 DNA sequence: TGTGCCTGGAGTGGAGGTCTGCTGGGCGGGGGAAACACCATATATTTT. The variable domain in full, completed from reference TRBV30 and TRBJ1-3, reads SQTIHQWPATLVQPVGSPLSLECTVEGTSNPNLYWYRQAAGRGLQLLFYSVGIGQISSEVPQNLSASRPQDRQFILSSKKLLLSDSGFYLCAWSGGLLGGGNTIYFGEGSWLTVV.